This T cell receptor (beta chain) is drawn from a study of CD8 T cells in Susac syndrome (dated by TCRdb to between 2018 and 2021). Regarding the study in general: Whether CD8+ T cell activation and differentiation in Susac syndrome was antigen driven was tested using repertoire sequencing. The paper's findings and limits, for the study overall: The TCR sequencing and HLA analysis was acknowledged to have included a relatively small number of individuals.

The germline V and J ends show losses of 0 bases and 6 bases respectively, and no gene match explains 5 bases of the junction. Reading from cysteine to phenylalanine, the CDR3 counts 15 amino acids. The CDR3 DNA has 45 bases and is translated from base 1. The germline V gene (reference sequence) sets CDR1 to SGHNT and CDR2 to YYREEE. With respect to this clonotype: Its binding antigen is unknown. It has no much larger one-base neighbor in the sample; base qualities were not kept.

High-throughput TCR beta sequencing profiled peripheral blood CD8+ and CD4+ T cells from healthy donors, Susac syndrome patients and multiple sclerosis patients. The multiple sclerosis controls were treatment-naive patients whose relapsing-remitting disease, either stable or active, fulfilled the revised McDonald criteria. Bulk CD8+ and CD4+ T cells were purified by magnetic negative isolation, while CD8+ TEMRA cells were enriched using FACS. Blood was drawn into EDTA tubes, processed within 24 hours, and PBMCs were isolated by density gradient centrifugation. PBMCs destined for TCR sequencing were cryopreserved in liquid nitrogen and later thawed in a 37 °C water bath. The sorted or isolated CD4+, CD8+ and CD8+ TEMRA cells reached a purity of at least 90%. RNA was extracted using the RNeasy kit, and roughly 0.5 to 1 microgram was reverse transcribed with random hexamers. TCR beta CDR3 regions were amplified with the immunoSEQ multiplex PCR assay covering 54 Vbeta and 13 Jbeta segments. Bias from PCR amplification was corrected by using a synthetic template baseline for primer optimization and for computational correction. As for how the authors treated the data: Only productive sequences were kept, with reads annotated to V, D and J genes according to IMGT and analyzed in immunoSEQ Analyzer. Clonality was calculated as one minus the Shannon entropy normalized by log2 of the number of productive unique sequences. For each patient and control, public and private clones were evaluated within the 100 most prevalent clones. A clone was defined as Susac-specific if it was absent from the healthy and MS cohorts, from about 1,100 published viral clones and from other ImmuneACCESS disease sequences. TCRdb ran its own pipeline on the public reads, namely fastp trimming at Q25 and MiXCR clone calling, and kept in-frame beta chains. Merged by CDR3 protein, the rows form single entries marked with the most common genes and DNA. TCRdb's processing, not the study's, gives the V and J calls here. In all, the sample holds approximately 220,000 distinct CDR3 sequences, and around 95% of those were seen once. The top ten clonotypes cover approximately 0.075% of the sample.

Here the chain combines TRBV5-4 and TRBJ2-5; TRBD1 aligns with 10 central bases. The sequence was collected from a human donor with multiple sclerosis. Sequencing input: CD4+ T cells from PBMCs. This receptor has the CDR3 CASSLAGTGVQTQYF. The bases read TGTGCCAGCAGCTTGGCCGGGACAGGGGTGCAGACCCAGTACTTC.